Listed below are T cell receptor beta chains from one sample, sequenced in a study. From the multiplex PCR reads, TCRdb called clonotypes with MiXCR, one entry per CDR3 protein. This sample has more than 2,500 distinct CDR3 sequences, with about 5% found just once. The sample taken for sequencing was naive CD4+ T cells sorted from blood. Source of these receptors: a female donor with breast cancer. Both conserved end residues are part of each CDR3. D genes are given only for firm matches. Clone size is not always given. Where it is, it says once, few, many or a class for expanded clones.

v_gene: TRBV12-3/TRBV12-4; abundance: medium-sized; j_gene: TRBJ1-2; d_gene: .; CDR3aa: CASSLTSKGAYGYTF; CDR3nt: TGTGCCAGCAGTTTAACGTCAAAGGGCGCGTATGGCTACACCTTC
v_gene: TRBV12-3/TRBV12-4; abundance: medium-sized; j_gene: TRBJ1-2; d_gene: .; CDR3aa: CASRSTASYGYTF; CDR3nt: TGTGCCAGCAGATCGACAGCCTCCTATGGCTACACCTTC
v_gene: TRBV12-3/TRBV12-4; abundance: medium-sized; j_gene: TRBJ1-2; d_gene: .; CDR3aa: CASSFDNYGYTF; CDR3nt: TGTGCCAGCAGTTTCGATAACTATGGCTACACCTTC
v_gene: TRBV12-3/TRBV12-4; abundance: medium-sized; j_gene: TRBJ1-2; d_gene: TRBD1; CDR3aa: CASSSRTGRGDGYTF; CDR3nt: TGTGCCAGCAGTTCTCGGACAGGGAGGGGAGATGGCTACACCTTC
v_gene: TRBV12-3/TRBV12-4; abundance: medium-sized; j_gene: TRBJ1-2; d_gene: TRBD1; CDR3aa: CASLEPDRGSGYTF; CDR3nt: TGTGCCAGTTTGGAACCAGACAGGGGCTCTGGCTACACCTTC
v_gene: TRBV12-3/TRBV12-4; abundance: medium-sized; j_gene: TRBJ1-2; d_gene: .; CDR3aa: CASSLRQNYGYTF; CDR3nt: TGTGCCAGCAGTTTGAGACAGAACTATGGCTACACCTTC
v_gene: TRBV12-3/TRBV12-4; abundance: medium-sized; j_gene: TRBJ1-2; d_gene: .; CDR3aa: CASAGRTAGLVDGYTF; CDR3nt: TGTGCCAGCGCGGGGAGGACAGCGGGTCTTGTCGATGGCTACACCTTC
v_gene: TRBV12-3/TRBV12-4; abundance: medium-sized; j_gene: TRBJ1-2; d_gene: TRBD1; CDR3aa: CASRPDRGDGYTF; CDR3nt: TGTGCCAGCAGGCCCGACAGGGGAGATGGCTACACCTTC
v_gene: TRBV12-3/TRBV12-4; abundance: medium-sized; j_gene: TRBJ1-2; d_gene: .; CDR3aa: CASSASRQANYGYTF; CDR3nt: TGTGCCAGCAGTGCCAGTCGACAGGCTAACTATGGCTACACCTTC
v_gene: TRBV12-3/TRBV12-4; abundance: medium-sized; j_gene: TRBJ1-2; d_gene: .; CDR3aa: CASSLGGNYGYTF; CDR3nt: TGTGCCAGCAGTTTGGGAGGGAACTATGGCTACACCTTC
v_gene: TRBV12-3/TRBV12-4; abundance: medium-sized; j_gene: TRBJ1-2; d_gene: .; CDR3aa: CASSLDQGSSYGYTF; CDR3nt: TGTGCCAGCAGTTTAGACCAGGGGTCTTCCTATGGCTACACCTTC
v_gene: TRBV12-3/TRBV12-4; abundance: medium-sized; j_gene: TRBJ1-2; d_gene: .; CDR3aa: CAIGQGRHYGYTF; CDR3nt: TGTGCCATCGGGCAAGGCAGACACTATGGCTACACCTTC
v_gene: TRBV12-3/TRBV12-4; abundance: medium-sized; j_gene: TRBJ1-2; d_gene: .; CDR3aa: CASSLDPRGYTF; CDR3nt: TGTGCCAGCAGTTTAGATCCACGCGGCTACACCTTC
v_gene: TRBV12-3/TRBV12-4; abundance: medium-sized; j_gene: TRBJ1-2; d_gene: .; CDR3aa: CASSLSSGQTLNGYTF; CDR3nt: TGTGCCAGCAGTTTATCGAGCGGACAGACTTTGAATGGCTACACCTTC
v_gene: TRBV12-3/TRBV12-4; abundance: medium-sized; j_gene: TRBJ1-2; d_gene: .; CDR3aa: CASSLALSGYTF; CDR3nt: TGTGCCAGCAGTTTAGCCTTATCTGGCTACACCTTC
v_gene: TRBV12-3/TRBV12-4; abundance: medium-sized; j_gene: TRBJ1-2; d_gene: .; CDR3aa: CASSPGTIRPGYTF; CDR3nt: TGTGCCAGCAGTCCAGGGACCATACGTCCTGGCTACACCTTC
v_gene: TRBV12-5; abundance: medium-sized; j_gene: TRBJ1-2; d_gene: TRBD1; CDR3aa: CASGLGATGEDYGYTF; CDR3nt: TGTGCTAGTGGATTGGGTGCTACAGGGGAAGACTATGGCTACACCTTC
v_gene: TRBV12-3/TRBV12-4; abundance: medium-sized; j_gene: TRBJ1-2; d_gene: .; CDR3aa: CASSHTTDIYKRGYTF; CDR3nt: TGTGCCAGCAGTCACACCACAGATATTTACAAGAGGGGCTACACCTTC
v_gene: TRBV12-3/TRBV12-4; abundance: medium-sized; j_gene: TRBJ1-2; d_gene: TRBD1; CDR3aa: CASTSLGTTGAERPGYTF; CDR3nt: TGTGCCAGCACTTCACTGGGGACAACAGGGGCCGAAAGACCTGGCTACACCTTC
v_gene: TRBV12-3/TRBV12-4; abundance: few; j_gene: TRBJ1-2; d_gene: .; CDR3aa: CASSRSMNYGYTF; CDR3nt: TGTGCCAGCAGCCGGTCGATGAACTATGGCTACACCTTC
v_gene: TRBV12-3/TRBV12-4; abundance: medium-sized; j_gene: TRBJ1-2; d_gene: .; CDR3aa: CASSLGNRRDGYTF; CDR3nt: TGTGCCAGCAGTTTAGGAAACAGGAGGGACGGCTACACCTTC
v_gene: TRBV12-3/TRBV12-4; abundance: medium-sized; j_gene: TRBJ1-2; d_gene: .; CDR3aa: CASSLQTSFSAGYTF; CDR3nt: TGTGCCAGCTCCCTGCAAACGAGCTTCTCGGCTGGCTACACCTTC
v_gene: TRBV12-3/TRBV12-4; abundance: medium-sized; j_gene: TRBJ1-2; d_gene: .; CDR3aa: CASSSTGWGYGYTF; CDR3nt: TGTGCCAGCAGTTCAACGGGATGGGGCTATGGCTACACCTTC
v_gene: TRBV12-3/TRBV12-4; abundance: medium-sized; j_gene: TRBJ1-2; d_gene: .; CDR3aa: CASSAQSYYGYTF; CDR3nt: TGTGCCAGCAGTGCTCAGAGTTACTATGGCTACACCTTC
v_gene: TRBV12-3/TRBV12-4; abundance: medium-sized; j_gene: TRBJ1-2; d_gene: .; CDR3aa: CASTYGYGYTF; CDR3nt: TGTGCCAGCACCTACGGCTATGGCTACACCTTC
v_gene: TRBV12-3/TRBV12-4; abundance: medium-sized; j_gene: TRBJ1-2; d_gene: .; CDR3aa: CASSQFGVGYTF; CDR3nt: TGTGCCAGCAGTCAATTCGGGGTTGGCTACACCTTC
v_gene: TRBV12-3/TRBV12-4; abundance: medium-sized; j_gene: TRBJ1-2; d_gene: TRBD1; CDR3aa: CASSLVDRGQYGYTF; CDR3nt: TGTGCCAGCAGTTTGGTAGACAGGGGACAATATGGCTACACCTTC
v_gene: TRBV12-3/TRBV12-4; abundance: medium-sized; j_gene: TRBJ1-2; d_gene: .; CDR3aa: CASSNYRGENYGYTF; CDR3nt: TGTGCCAGCAGCAATTACAGAGGAGAAAACTATGGCTACACCTTC
v_gene: TRBV12-3/TRBV12-4; abundance: medium-sized; j_gene: TRBJ1-2; d_gene: .; CDR3aa: CASSPGAGSTGGYGYTF; CDR3nt: TGTGCCAGCAGCCCCGGGGCAGGTTCCACCGGTGGCTATGGCTACACCTTC
v_gene: TRBV12-3/TRBV12-4; abundance: medium-sized; j_gene: TRBJ1-2; d_gene: .; CDR3aa: CASSFQWGGYTF; CDR3nt: TGTGCCAGCAGTTTCCAGTGGGGTGGCTACACCTTC
v_gene: TRBV12-3/TRBV12-4; abundance: many; j_gene: TRBJ1-2; d_gene: .; CDR3aa: CASSRGGNYGYTF; CDR3nt: TGTGCCAGCAGCCGCGGAGGAAACTATGGCTACACCTTC
v_gene: TRBV12-3/TRBV12-4; abundance: medium-sized; j_gene: TRBJ1-2; d_gene: .; CDR3aa: CASSFGVSYTF; CDR3nt: TGTGCCAGCAGTTTTGGTGTTAGCTACACCTTC
v_gene: TRBV12-3/TRBV12-4; abundance: medium-sized; j_gene: TRBJ1-2; d_gene: .; CDR3aa: CASSDTGSGQGYTF; CDR3nt: TGTGCCAGCAGCGACACAGGGTCGGGGCAGGGCTACACCTTC
v_gene: TRBV12-3/TRBV12-4; abundance: medium-sized; j_gene: TRBJ1-2; d_gene: .; CDR3aa: CAISTANYGYTF; CDR3nt: TGTGCCATCTCTACGGCTAACTATGGCTACACCTTC
v_gene: TRBV12-3/TRBV12-4; abundance: many; j_gene: TRBJ1-2; d_gene: .; CDR3aa: CASSLTEGRANYGYTF; CDR3nt: TGTGCCAGCAGTTTGACAGAGGGTAGAGCTAACTATGGCTACACCTTC
v_gene: TRBV12-3/TRBV12-4; abundance: medium-sized; j_gene: TRBJ1-2; d_gene: .; CDR3aa: CASSSGRGGYGYTF; CDR3nt: TGTGCCAGCAGTTCGGGCAGGGGAGGCTATGGCTACACCTTC
v_gene: TRBV12-3/TRBV12-4; abundance: medium-sized; j_gene: TRBJ1-2; d_gene: .; CDR3aa: CASSFNNYGYTF; CDR3nt: TGTGCCAGCAGTTTTAATAACTATGGCTACACCTTC
v_gene: TRBV12-3/TRBV12-4; abundance: medium-sized; j_gene: TRBJ1-2; d_gene: .; CDR3aa: CASSLSGEMGGYTF; CDR3nt: TGTGCCAGCAGTTTATCTGGGGAGATGGGCGGCTACACCTTC
v_gene: TRBV12-3/TRBV12-4; abundance: medium-sized; j_gene: TRBJ1-2; d_gene: .; CDR3aa: CASSLAADTYGYTF; CDR3nt: TGTGCCAGCAGTTTAGCGGCGGATACCTATGGCTACACCTTC
v_gene: TRBV12-3/TRBV12-4; abundance: many; j_gene: TRBJ1-2; d_gene: .; CDR3aa: CASQGTRFSNSDF; CDR3nt: TGTGCCAGTCAGGGGACGCGTTTCAGCAACTCCGACTTC
v_gene: TRBV12-3/TRBV12-4; abundance: medium-sized; j_gene: TRBJ1-2; d_gene: .; CDR3aa: CASDPNREGYTF; CDR3nt: TGTGCCAGCGACCCCAACAGGGAAGGCTACACCTTC
v_gene: TRBV12-3/TRBV12-4; abundance: medium-sized; j_gene: TRBJ1-2; d_gene: .; CDR3aa: CASSRNRVGHGYTF; CDR3nt: TGTGCCAGCAGTCGAAACAGGGTGGGGCACGGCTACACCTTC
v_gene: TRBV12-3/TRBV12-4; abundance: medium-sized; j_gene: TRBJ1-2; d_gene: .; CDR3aa: CASSPWRRGFYGYTF; CDR3nt: TGTGCCAGCAGCCCATGGAGGAGGGGATTTTATGGCTACACCTTC
v_gene: TRBV12-3/TRBV12-4; abundance: medium-sized; j_gene: TRBJ1-2; d_gene: .; CDR3aa: CASSERGGLYGYTF; CDR3nt: TGTGCCAGCAGTGAGCGTGGTGGGCTCTATGGCTACACCTTC
v_gene: TRBV12-3/TRBV12-4; abundance: .; j_gene: TRBJ1-2; d_gene: .; CDR3aa: CASSPGTSRVNGYTF; CDR3nt: TGTGCCAGCAGTCCGGGTACAAGTCGGGTGAATGGCTACACCTTC
v_gene: TRBV12-3/TRBV12-4; abundance: medium-sized; j_gene: TRBJ1-2; d_gene: .; CDR3aa: CASSFREWYGYTF; CDR3nt: TGTGCCAGCAGTTTTAGAGAATGGTATGGCTACACCTTC
v_gene: TRBV12-3/TRBV12-4; abundance: medium-sized; j_gene: TRBJ1-2; d_gene: .; CDR3aa: CASSMGRTYGYTF; CDR3nt: TGTGCCAGCAGTATGGGACGGACGTATGGCTACACCTTC
v_gene: TRBV12-3/TRBV12-4; abundance: medium-sized; j_gene: TRBJ1-2; d_gene: TRBD1; CDR3aa: CASSFRPGQGGLERYGYTF; CDR3nt: TGTGCCAGCAGTTTCAGACCGGGACAGGGCGGCCTTGAGCGGTATGGCTACACCTTC
v_gene: TRBV12-3/TRBV12-4; abundance: medium-sized; j_gene: TRBJ1-2; d_gene: .; CDR3aa: CASSRGRDKDGYTF; CDR3nt: TGTGCCAGCAGCCGGGGAAGGGATAAGGATGGCTACACCTTC
v_gene: TRBV12-3/TRBV12-4; abundance: medium-sized; j_gene: TRBJ1-2; d_gene: .; CDR3aa: CASSLLAGRGGYTF; CDR3nt: TGTGCCAGCAGTTTGCTTGCAGGGCGAGGTGGCTACACCTTC